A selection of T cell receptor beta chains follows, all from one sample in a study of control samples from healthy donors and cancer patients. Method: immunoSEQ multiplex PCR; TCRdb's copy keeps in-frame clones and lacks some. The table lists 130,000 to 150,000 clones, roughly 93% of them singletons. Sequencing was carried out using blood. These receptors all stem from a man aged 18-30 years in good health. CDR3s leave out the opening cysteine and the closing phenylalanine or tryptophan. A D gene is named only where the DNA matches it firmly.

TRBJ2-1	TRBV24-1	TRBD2	ATSDLAGGPHNEQF
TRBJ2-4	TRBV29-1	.	SVVRGGGNIQY
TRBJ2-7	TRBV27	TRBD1	ASSLDRGPPYEQY
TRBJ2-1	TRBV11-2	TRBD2	ASSLVPSGTKSYNEQF
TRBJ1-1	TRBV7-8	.	ASSRETEAF
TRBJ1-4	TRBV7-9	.	ASSLLSTNEKLF
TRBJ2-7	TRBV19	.	ASSAGFGYEQY
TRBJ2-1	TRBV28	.	ASSLGAVSQF
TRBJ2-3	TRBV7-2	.	ASSLARRTTQY
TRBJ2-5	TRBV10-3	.	AISERGSTQY
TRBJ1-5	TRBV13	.	ASSLGGYQPQH
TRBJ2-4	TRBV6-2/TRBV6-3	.	ASSQTGSAKNIQY
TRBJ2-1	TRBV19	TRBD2	ASSIETSGRPGAGEQF
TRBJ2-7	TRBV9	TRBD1	ASSVEDRGYYEQY
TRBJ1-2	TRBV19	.	ASSIQDYGYT
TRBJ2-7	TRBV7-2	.	ASSLRGALGEQY
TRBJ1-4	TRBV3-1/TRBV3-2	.	ASSQDTFLNEKLF
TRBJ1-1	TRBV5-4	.	ASSSGAWDTEAF
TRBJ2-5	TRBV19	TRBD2	ASSIGLLAGGETQY
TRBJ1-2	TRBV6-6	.	ASSYSTRIDYGYT
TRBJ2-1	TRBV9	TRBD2	ASSEGSGRGNEQF
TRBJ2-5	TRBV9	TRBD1	ASSARDRVFKETQY
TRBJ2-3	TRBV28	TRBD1	ASNPGQGGTDTQY
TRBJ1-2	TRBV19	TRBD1	ASSFTGANYGYT
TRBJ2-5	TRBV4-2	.	ASSLGVTGVPGEGETQY
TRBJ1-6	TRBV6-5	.	ATARSRYNSPLH
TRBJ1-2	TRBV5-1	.	ASTPGGNYGYT
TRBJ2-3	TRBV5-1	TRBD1	ASSPGTVTDTQY
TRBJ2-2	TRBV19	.	ASSSVGSEMAGELF
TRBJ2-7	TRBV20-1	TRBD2	SQARGVEQY
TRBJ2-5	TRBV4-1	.	ASSQAQTVGETQY
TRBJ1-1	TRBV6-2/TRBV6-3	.	ASSPADNTEAF
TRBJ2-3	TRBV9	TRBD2	ASSVGLAGGNTQY
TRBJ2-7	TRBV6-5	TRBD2	ASSYSPTSGEQY
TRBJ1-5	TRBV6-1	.	ASSERFRLRANQPQH
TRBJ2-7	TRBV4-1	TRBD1	ASSLTGSEQY
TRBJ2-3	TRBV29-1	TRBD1	SVDTGAGDTQY
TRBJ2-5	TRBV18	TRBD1	ASSPRGQGYQETQY
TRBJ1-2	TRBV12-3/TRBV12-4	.	ASSLRPNGYT
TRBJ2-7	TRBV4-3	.	ASSPGGGGGYEQY
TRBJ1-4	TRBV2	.	ASTGGTRTNEKLF
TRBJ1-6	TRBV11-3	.	ASSSISERSPLH
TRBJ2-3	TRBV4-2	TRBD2	ASSQGLAGITQY
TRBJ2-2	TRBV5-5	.	ASSYRNTGELF
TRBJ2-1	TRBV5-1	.	ASSVDSSYNEQF
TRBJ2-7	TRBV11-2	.	ASSLPGRDYEQY
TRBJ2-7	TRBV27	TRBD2	ASSSTKTSGFHEQY
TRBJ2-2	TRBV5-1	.	ASSLGRWVSTGELF
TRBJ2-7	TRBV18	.	ASSPTAGGIEQY
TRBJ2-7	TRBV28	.	ASSPRDTYSYEQY
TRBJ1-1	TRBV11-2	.	ASSLRGTRLNTEAF
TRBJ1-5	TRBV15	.	ATSRPQGNSNQPQH
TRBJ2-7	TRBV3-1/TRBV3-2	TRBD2	ASSLAGVEYEQY
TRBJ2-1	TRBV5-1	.	ASSLVWAGEQF
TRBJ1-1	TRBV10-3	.	AISHEPGGSTEAF
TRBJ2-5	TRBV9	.	ASSVMGAVGETQY
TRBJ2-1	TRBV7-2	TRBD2	ASSLSSGRFSNEQF